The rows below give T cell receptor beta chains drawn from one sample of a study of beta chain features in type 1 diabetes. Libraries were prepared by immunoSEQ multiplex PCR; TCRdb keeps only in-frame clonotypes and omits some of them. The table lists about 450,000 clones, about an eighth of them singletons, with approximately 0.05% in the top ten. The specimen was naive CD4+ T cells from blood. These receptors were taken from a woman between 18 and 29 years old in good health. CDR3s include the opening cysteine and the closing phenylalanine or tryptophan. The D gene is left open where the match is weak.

CDR3: CASSQNYGYTF
V: TRBV28
D: .

CDR3: CASSPYKSSYNEQFF
V: TRBV7-3
D: .

CDR3: CATLGQINQPQHF
V: TRBV15
D: .

CDR3: CASSQKIRTILYEQYF
V: TRBV4-3
D: .

CDR3: CASSLSGLNEKLFF
V: TRBV7-9
D: .

CDR3: CASSLGGLTDTQYF
V: TRBV5-1
D: .

CDR3: CATSKTLAGYTSTDTQYF
V: TRBV15
D: TRBD2

CDR3: CASSKGTGGFGQPQHF
V: TRBV19
D: TRBD1

CDR3: CASSLAPSGSYEQYF
V: TRBV7-3
D: TRBD2

CDR3: CASSLAWGNTEAFF
V: TRBV7-9
D: .

CDR3: CASSVGAGTYEQYF
V: TRBV9
D: .

CDR3: CASSQMTGNTEAFF
V: TRBV18
D: .

CDR3: CASSVEAVRTQYF
V: TRBV9
D: .

CDR3: CASSLQGEAEAFF
V: TRBV7-9
D: .

CDR3: CASSLPVYNEQFF
V: TRBV11-2
D: .

CDR3: CSVLGQGAVEKLFF
V: TRBV29-1
D: TRBD1

CDR3: CASSLEGGRNTGELFF
V: TRBV5-1
D: .

CDR3: CASSADRTTDTQYF
V: TRBV2
D: .

CDR3: CSVGRLRETQYF
V: TRBV29-1
D: .

CDR3: CASSKDRTDTLSNQPQHF
V: TRBV21-1
D: .

CDR3: CASSWRGNTEAFF
V: TRBV7-9
D: .

CDR3: CASSQQVNEKLFF
V: TRBV4-2
D: .

CDR3: CASSLATGITGELFF
V: TRBV5-1
D: TRBD1

CDR3: CASSQEARWAGGYEQYF
V: TRBV14
D: TRBD2

CDR3: CASSLSARGEQFF
V: TRBV28
D: .

CDR3: CASSLTGTIGSSTDTQYF
V: TRBV7-3
D: .

CDR3: CASSLRGDRDYEQYF
V: TRBV7-2
D: TRBD1

CDR3: CASSPAGTGANVLTF
V: TRBV9
D: .

CDR3: CATSRGVKETQYF
V: TRBV15
D: .

CDR3: CAISGTAYEQYF
V: TRBV10-3
D: .

CDR3: CASSDPGIAGELFF
V: TRBV21-1
D: .

CDR3: CASSPFGQGMEKLFF
V: TRBV4-3
D: TRBD1

CDR3: CASSSRGDYGYTF
V: TRBV28
D: .

CDR3: CASSLDQYGYTF
V: TRBV7-9
D: .

CDR3: CASSPRGQVETQYF
V: TRBV7-2
D: TRBD1

CDR3: CASSLVGQGFGGPGYTF
V: TRBV5-4
D: TRBD1

CDR3: CASSRDASPAKNIQYF
V: TRBV5-1
D: .

CDR3: CASSSRRASGGVWGTGELFF
V: TRBV7-8
D: TRBD2

CDR3: CASSVTNYGYTF
V: TRBV9
D: .

CDR3: CASSFRYEQFF
V: TRBV7-2
D: .

CDR3: CASRKIPLAQGNTGELFF
V: TRBV4-1
D: .

CDR3: CASRKRSGFGSYNEQFF
V: TRBV2
D: .

CDR3: CASSWGSSGANVLTF
V: TRBV7-2
D: .

CDR3: CASSQGLAGFAYNEQFF
V: TRBV18
D: TRBD2

CDR3: CASSPALGEQYF
V: TRBV18
D: .

CDR3: CASSPSRLDPMGGYTF
V: TRBV18
D: .

CDR3: CASSFLAQETQYF
V: TRBV7-2
D: .

CDR3: CATSRVPASGAARAF
V: TRBV15
D: .

CDR3: CATSRATLRAQETQYF
V: TRBV15
D: .

CDR3: CSVVQGRMDTQYF
V: TRBV29-1
D: .